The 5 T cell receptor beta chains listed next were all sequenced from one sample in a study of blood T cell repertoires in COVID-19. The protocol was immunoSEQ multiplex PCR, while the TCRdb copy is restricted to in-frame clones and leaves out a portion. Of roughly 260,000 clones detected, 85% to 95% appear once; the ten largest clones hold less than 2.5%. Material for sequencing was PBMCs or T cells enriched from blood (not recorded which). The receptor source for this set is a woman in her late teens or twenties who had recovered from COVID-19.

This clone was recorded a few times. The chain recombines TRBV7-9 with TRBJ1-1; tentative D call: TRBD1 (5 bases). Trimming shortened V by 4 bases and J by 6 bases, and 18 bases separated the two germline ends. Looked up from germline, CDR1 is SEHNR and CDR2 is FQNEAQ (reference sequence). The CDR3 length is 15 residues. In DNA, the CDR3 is TGTGCCAGCAGCTCAATGGGGCAGGGCAGGGCTGAAGCTTTCTTT. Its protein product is CASSSMGQGRAEAFF.

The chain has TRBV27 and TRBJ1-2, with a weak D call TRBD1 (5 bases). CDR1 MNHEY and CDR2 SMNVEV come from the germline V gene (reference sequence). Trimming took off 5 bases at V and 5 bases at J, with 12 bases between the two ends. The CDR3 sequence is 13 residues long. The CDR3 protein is CASSPGQSYGYTF. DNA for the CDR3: TGTGCCAGCAGTCCCGGACAAAGTTATGGCTACACCTTC.

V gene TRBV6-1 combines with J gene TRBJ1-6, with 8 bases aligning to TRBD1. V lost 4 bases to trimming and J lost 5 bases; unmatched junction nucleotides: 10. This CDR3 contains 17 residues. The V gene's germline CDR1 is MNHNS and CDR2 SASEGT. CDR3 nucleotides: TGTGCCAGCAGTGCACCCCCGGGACAGGTCAATAATTCACCCCTCCACTTT. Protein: CASSAPPGQVNNSPLHF.

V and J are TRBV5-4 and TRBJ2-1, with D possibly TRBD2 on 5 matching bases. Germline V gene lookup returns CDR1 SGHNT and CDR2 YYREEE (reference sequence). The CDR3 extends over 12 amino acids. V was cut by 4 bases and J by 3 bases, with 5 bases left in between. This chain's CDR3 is CASSRDYNEQFF. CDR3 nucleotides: TGTGCCAGCAGCCGGGACTACAATGAGCAGTTCTTC.

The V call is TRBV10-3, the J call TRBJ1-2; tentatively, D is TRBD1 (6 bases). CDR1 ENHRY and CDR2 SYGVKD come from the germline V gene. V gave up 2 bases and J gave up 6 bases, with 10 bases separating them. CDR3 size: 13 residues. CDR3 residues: CAISEIQGNGYTF. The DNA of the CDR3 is TGTGCCATCAGTGAGATCCAGGGGAATGGCTACACCTTC.